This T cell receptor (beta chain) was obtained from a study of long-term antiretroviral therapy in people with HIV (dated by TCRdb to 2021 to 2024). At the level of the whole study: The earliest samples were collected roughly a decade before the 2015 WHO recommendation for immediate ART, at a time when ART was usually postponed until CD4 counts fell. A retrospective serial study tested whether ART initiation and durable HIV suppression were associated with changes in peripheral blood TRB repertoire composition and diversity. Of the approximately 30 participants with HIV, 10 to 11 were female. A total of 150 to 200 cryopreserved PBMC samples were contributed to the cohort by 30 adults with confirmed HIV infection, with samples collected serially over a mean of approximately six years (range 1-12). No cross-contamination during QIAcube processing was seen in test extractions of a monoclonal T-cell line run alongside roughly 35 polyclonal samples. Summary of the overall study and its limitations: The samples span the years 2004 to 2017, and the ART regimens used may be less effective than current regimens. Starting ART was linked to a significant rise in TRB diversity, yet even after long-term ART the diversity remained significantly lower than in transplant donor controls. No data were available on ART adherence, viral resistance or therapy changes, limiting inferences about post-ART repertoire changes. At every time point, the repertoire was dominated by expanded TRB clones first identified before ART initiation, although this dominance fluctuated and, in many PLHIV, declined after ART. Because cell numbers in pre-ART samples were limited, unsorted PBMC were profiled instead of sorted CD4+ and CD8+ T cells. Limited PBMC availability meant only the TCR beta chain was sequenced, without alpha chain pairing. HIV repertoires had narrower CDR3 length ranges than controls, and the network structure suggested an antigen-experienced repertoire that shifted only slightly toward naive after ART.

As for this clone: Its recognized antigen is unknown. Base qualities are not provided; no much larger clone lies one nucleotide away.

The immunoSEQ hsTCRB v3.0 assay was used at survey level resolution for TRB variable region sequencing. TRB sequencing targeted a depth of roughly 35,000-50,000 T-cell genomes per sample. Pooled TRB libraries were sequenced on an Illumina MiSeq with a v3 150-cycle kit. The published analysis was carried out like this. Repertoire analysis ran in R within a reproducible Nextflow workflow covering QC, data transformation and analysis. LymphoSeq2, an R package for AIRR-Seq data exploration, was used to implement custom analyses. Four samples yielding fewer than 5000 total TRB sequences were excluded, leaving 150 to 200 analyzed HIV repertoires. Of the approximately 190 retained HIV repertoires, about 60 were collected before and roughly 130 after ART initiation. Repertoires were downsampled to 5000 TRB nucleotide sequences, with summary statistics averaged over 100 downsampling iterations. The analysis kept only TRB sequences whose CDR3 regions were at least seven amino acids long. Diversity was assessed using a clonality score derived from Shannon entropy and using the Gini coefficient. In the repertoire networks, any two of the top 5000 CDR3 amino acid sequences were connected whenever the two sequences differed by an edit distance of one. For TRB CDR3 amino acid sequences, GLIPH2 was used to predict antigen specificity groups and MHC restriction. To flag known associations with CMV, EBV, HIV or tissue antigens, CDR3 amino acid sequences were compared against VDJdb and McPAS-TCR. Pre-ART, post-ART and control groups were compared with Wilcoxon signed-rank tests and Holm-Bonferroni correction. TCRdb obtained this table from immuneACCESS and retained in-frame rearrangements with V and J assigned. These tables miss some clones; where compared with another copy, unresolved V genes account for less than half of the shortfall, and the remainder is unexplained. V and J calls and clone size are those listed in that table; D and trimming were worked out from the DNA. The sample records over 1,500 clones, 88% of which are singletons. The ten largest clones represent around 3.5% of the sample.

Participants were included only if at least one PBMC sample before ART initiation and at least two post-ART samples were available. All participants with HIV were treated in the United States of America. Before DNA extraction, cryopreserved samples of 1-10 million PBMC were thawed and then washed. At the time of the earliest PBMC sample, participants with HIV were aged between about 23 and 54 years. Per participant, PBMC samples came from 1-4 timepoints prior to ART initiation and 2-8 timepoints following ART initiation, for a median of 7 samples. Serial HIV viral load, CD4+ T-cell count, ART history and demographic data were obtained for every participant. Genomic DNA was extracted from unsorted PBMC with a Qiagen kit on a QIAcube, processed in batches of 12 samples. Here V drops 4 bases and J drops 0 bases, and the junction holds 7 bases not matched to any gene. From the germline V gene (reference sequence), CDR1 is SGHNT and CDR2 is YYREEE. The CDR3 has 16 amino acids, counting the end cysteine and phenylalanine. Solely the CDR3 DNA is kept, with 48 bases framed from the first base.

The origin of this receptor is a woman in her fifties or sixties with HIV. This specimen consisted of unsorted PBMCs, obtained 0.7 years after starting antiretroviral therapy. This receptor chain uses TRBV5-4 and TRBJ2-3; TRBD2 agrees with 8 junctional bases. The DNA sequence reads TGTGCCAGCAGCGTCGGGGGGGGAACTAGCACAGATACGCAGTATTTT. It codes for CASSVGGGTSTDTQYF.